One and the same sample provided the 26 T cell receptor beta chains below, sequenced in a study of blood T cell repertoires in COVID-19. Clones were read by immunoSEQ multiplex PCR, and TCRdb kept only the in-frame ones, dropping some. The table records some 200,000 clones, about 90% of them present only once. Sequencing used peripheral blood. These receptors were obtained from a man aged 18 to 30 with active or convalescent COVID-19.

The chain carries TRBV5-1 and TRBJ2-3, with D possibly being TRBD1 (5 bases). CDR1 is SGHRS, CDR2 YFSETQ, per germline. Trimming removed 1 base from V and 3 bases from J, with 12 bases in between. CDR3 length: 15 residues. The CDR3 nucleotides are TGCGCCAGCAGCTTGAGGGGTCTCCGGACAGATACGCAGTATTTT. Encoded protein: CASSLRGLRTDTQYF. The full variable domain, in which reference TRBV5-1 and TRBJ2-3 provide the parts outside the CDR3, is KAGVTQTPRYLIKTRGQQVTLSCSPISGHRSVSWYQQTPGQGLQFLFEYFSETQRNKGNFPGRFSGRQFSNSRSEMNVSTLELGDSALYLCASSLRGLRTDTQYFGPGTRLTVL.

This clone was found a few times. The V and J genes are TRBV11-2 and TRBJ1-2; D unclear. Germline values: CDR1 SGHAT, CDR2 FQNNGV. There are 14 residues in the CDR3. V was shortened by 1 base and J by 2 bases, with 8 bases between the two germline ends. As DNA, the CDR3 is TGTGCCAGCAGCTTAGGGTCAGGAAACTATGGCTACACCTTC. The encoded protein is CASSLGSGNYGYTF.

The rearrangement uses TRBV28 and TRBJ1-5, with 10 bases aligning to TRBD1. Unmatched junction bases numbered 10, after V lost 6 bases and J lost 2 bases. Germline CDR1 MDHEN, CDR2 SYDVKM. CDR3 size: 17 residues. CDR3 coding DNA: TGTGCCAGCAGCTCGATGGCCGGGACAGGGGGCAATCAGCCCCAGCATTTT. It codes for CASSSMAGTGGNQPQHF.

The V call is TRBV14, the J call TRBJ2-1; a possible D gene is TRBD2 (7 bases). CDR1 and CDR2 (germline): SGHDN, FVKESK. The V end was cut by 1 base, the J end by 9 bases, with 13 bases between. The CDR3 is 14 amino acids. CDR3 nucleotide sequence: TGTGCCAGCAGCCAAGTAGGGGGGGCTCTTGAGCAGTTCTTC. This translates into CASSQVGGALEQFF.

The V call is TRBV10-3, the J call TRBJ1-2; 7 nucleotides match TRBD1. Germline V gives CDR1 ENHRY, CDR2 SYGVKD. The J segment lost 4 bases and the V segment lost 0 bases, leaving 8 bases of the junction unmatched. There are 16 residues in the CDR3. The CDR3 loop reads CAISESRGQDSYGYTF. Here the CDR3 DNA reads TGTGCCATCAGTGAGTCGAGAGGACAGGACAGCTATGGCTACACCTTC.

V usage is TRBV2 and J usage is TRBJ2-5; 12 bases are shared with TRBD1. The CDR3 sequence is 16 residues long. The junction had 9 bases not matched to a gene; V was cut back by 5 bases and J by 5 bases. Germline CDR1 is SNHLY and CDR2 is FYNNEI. CDR3 nucleotide sequence: TGTGCCAGCAGTTCCCGGGACAGGGGGCGCGTGGAGACCCAGTACTTC. Encoded protein: CASSSRDRGRVETQYF.

This clone appeared a single time. The rearrangement joins TRBV30 to TRBJ2-1; TRBD2 is a possible D gene (5 bases). CDR3 length: 12 amino acids. Looked up from germline, CDR1 is GTSNPN and CDR2 is SVGIG (reference sequence). V was trimmed by 4 bases and J by 5 bases, leaving 9 bases between them. The CDR3, as DNA: TGTGCCTGGAACACTAGAAACAATGAGCAGTTCTTC. It yields the protein CAWNTRNNEQFF.

The rearrangement joins TRBV29-1 to TRBJ1-2; TRBD1 aligns across 11 bases. This CDR3 has 12 residues. Losses at the gene ends were 6 bases for V and 8 bases for J; bases not matched to a gene: 5. In germline, CDR1 is SQVTM, CDR2 ANQGSEA. Here the CDR3 reads CSVARTGGGYTF. The CDR3 nucleotides read TGCAGCGTCGCCCGGACAGGGGGCGGCTACACCTTC. Looking up the rest from reference TRBV29-1 and TRBJ1-2 gives the full variable domain: SAVISQKPSRDICQRGTSLTIQCQVDSQVTMMFWYRQQPGQSLTLIATANQGSEATYESGFVIDKFPISRPNLTFSTLTVSNMSPEDSSIYLCSVARTGGGYTFGSGTRLTVV.

The V call is TRBV11-2, the J call TRBJ2-7, with 8 bases that match TRBD2. V lost 5 bases, J lost 3 bases, and 15 bases stayed unmatched. The CDR3 totals 17 residues. In germline, CDR1 is SGHAT, CDR2 FQNNGV. The CDR3 DNA is TGTGCCAGCAGCCCCCTTATAGTACAGCGGGAGATCTACGAGCAGTACTTC. Translating gives CASSPLIVQREIYEQYF. Full variable domain (rest looked up from reference TRBV11-2 and TRBJ2-7): EAGVAQSPRYKIIEKRQSVAFWCNPISGHATLYWYQQILGQGPKLLIQFQNNGVVDDSQLPKDRFSAERLKGVDSTLKIQPAKLEDSAVYLCASSPLIVQREIYEQYFGPGTRLTVT.

This chain uses TRBV5-5 with TRBJ1-1, with 8 bases fitting TRBD1. With 4 bases clipped from V and 2 bases from J, the junction kept 7 bases outside the gene matches. The germline CDR1 and CDR2 sequences are SGHKS and YYEKEE (reference sequence). This CDR3 is 15 amino acids long. The CDR3 is CASSQMQGANTEAFF. As DNA, the CDR3 is TGTGCCAGCAGCCAAATGCAGGGGGCTAACACTGAAGCTTTCTTT.

This chain links TRBV6-1 with TRBJ2-7, with 13 bases matching TRBD2. The CDR3 is 15 amino acids. The J segment lost 2 bases and the V segment lost 2 bases, leaving 0 bases of the junction unmatched. The germline V gene encodes CDR1 MNHNS and CDR2 SASEGT. The DNA of the CDR3 is TGTGCCAGCAGTGAAACTAGCGGGAGGGCCTACGAGCAGTACTTC. It is translated as CASSETSGRAYEQYF.

Only one count was recorded for this clone. The chain links TRBV20-1 to TRBJ1-3; D not certain. Per germline, CDR1 DFQATT and CDR2 SNEGSKA (reference sequence). The CDR3 runs 11 residues. V was pared by 0 bases and J by 10 bases, with 7 bases between. The CDR3 spells CSARDPGTIYF. The DNA of the CDR3 is TGCAGTGCTAGAGATCCCGGGACCATATATTTT.

The V gene is TRBV4-1, the J gene TRBJ1-2; 9 bases are shared with TRBD1. Germline CDR1 is MGHRA and CDR2 is YSYEKL. Trimming removed 1 base from V and 3 bases from J; junction bases left unmatched: 12. This CDR3 contains 18 residues. The CDR3 DNA reads as TGCGCCAGCAGCCAAGCCCCAGGACAGGGGCCATTAGACTATGGCTACACCTTC. Its translation: CASSQAPGQGPLDYGYTF.

V gene TRBV7-3 combines with J gene TRBJ1-6; D is possibly TRBD1 (5 bases). Germline loops: CDR1 SGHTA, CDR2 FQGTGA. CDR3 length: 15 amino acids. Trimming cost V 4 bases and J 1 base, with 8 bases left between them. Written as DNA, the CDR3 is TGTGCCAGCAGCTCTCAGGGATCCTATAATTCACCCCTCCACTTT. The encoded protein is CASSSQGSYNSPLHF.

The chain uses TRBV19 and TRBJ1-2, with 9 positions matching TRBD1. With V trimmed by 4 bases and J by 7 bases, 13 bases remained unmatched. There are 16 residues in the CDR3. The germline CDR1 and CDR2 sequences are LNHDA and SQIVND (reference sequence). The CDR3 spells CASSTRSGTGTGGYTF. Written as DNA, the CDR3 is TGTGCCAGTAGTACAAGATCCGGGACAGGGACAGGTGGCTACACCTTC. Full variable domain (remainder filled in from reference TRBV19 and TRBJ1-2): DGGITQSPKYLFRKEGQNVTLSCEQNLNHDAMYWYRQDPGQGLRLIYYSQIVNDFQKGDIAEGYSVSREKKESFPLTVTSAQKNPTAFYLCASSTRSGTGTGGYTFGSGTRLTVV.

This chain connects TRBV2 to TRBJ1-1; D gene unclear. Per germline, CDR1 SNHLY and CDR2 FYNNEI. This CDR3 comprises 11 residues. Trimming took off 7 bases at V and 5 bases at J, with 8 bases between the two ends. This CDR3 reads CASTVETEAFF. For the CDR3, the DNA is TGTGCCAGCACGGTAGAGACTGAAGCTTTCTTT.

V gene TRBV28 combines with J gene TRBJ1-5; D is ambiguous. The germline V gene has CDR1 MDHEN and CDR2 SYDVKM. The germline V and J ends were trimmed by 4 bases and 7 bases, with 17 bases remaining between them. The CDR3 totals 15 residues. Here the CDR3 reads CASSYDSFSAQPQHF. CDR3 nucleotides: TGTGCCAGCAGTTACGATAGCTTCTCGGCCCAGCCCCAGCATTTT.

The V gene is TRBV1, the J gene TRBJ2-1; the table calls TRBD1, which could not be checked here. TRBV1 is described as a pseudogene. The CDR3 has 13 residues. The DNA of the CDR3 is TGCACCAGCAGCCAAGATCAGAACAATGAGCAGTTCTTC. It translates to CTSSQDQNNEQFF.

V gene TRBV7-8 combines with J gene TRBJ2-1; D possibly corresponds to TRBD2 (5 bases). V was cut by 5 bases and J by 9 bases, with 20 bases left in between. Germline CDR1 is SGHVS and CDR2 is FQNEAQ. The CDR3 spans 15 residues. This CDR3 reads CASSLSLVGVAEQFF. CDR3 sequence (DNA): TGTGCCAGCAGCCTCTCCTTAGTGGGAGTAGCTGAGCAGTTCTTC.

The V and J genes are TRBV5-4 and TRBJ2-7; the match to TRBD2 covers 9 bases. CDR1 is SGHNT and CDR2 is YYREEE in the germline V gene (reference sequence). Trimming removed 0 bases from V and 5 bases from J; junction bases left unmatched: 15. The length of the CDR3 is 18 residues. The CDR3, as DNA: TGTGCCAGCAGCTTGGGTTATGGCGGGAGGGCCGTGTCCGACGAGCAGTACTTC. It yields the protein CASSLGYGGRAVSDEQYF.

The chain joins TRBV28 to TRBJ2-7; TRBD2 aligns across 8 bases. The CDR3 consists of 15 residues. V lost 4 bases to trimming and J lost 3 bases; unmatched junction nucleotides: 8. CDR1 and CDR2 (germline): MDHEN, SYDVKM. DNA for the CDR3: TGTGCCAGCAGTTCTCCTTCGGGAGGGGGCTACGAGCAGTACTTC. This encodes CASSSPSGGGYEQYF.

The genes are TRBV7-9 and TRBJ1-2; TRBD1 is a possible D gene (5 bases). V shed 5 bases and J shed 4 bases, with 11 bases lying between them. The germline CDR1 and CDR2 sequences are SEHNR and FQNEAQ (reference sequence). There are 13 residues in the CDR3. The CDR3 sequence: CASSLGTAYGYTF. The CDR3 DNA sequence: TGTGCCAGCAGCCTCGGGACTGCCTATGGCTACACCTTC.

The J gene is TRBJ2-3, the V gene TRBV5-1; 10 nucleotides line up with TRBD2. The germline V gene encodes CDR1 SGHRS and CDR2 YFSETQ. Trimming removed 1 base from V and 3 bases from J; junction bases left unmatched: 5. The CDR3 is 16 amino acids. DNA for the CDR3: TGCGCCAGCAGCTTGATAGCGGGAGGAGCGACAGATACGCAGTATTTT. Its protein is CASSLIAGGATDTQYF.

V is TRBV19 and J is TRBJ2-7; possible D gene TRBD2, 5 bases. Germline V gives CDR1 LNHDA, CDR2 SQIVND (reference sequence). CDR3 size: 12 residues. Deletions cut 1 base from V and 5 bases from J, with 6 bases between. CDR3 protein: CASSIGGNEQYF. In DNA form, the CDR3 reads TGTGCCAGTAGTATAGGAGGGAACGAGCAGTACTTC.

This clone showed up just a few times. The genes are TRBV27 and TRBJ2-3; 10 bases fit TRBD2. Looked up from germline, CDR1 is MNHEY and CDR2 is SMNVEV (reference sequence). Trimming at V came to 4 bases and at J to 2 bases, leaving 6 bases not matched to a gene. This CDR3 spans 16 amino acids. The CDR3 reads CASSSGSGGYTDTQYF. DNA of the CDR3: TGTGCCAGCAGTTCGGGTAGCGGGGGGTACACAGATACGCAGTATTTT.

J is TRBJ2-2 and V is TRBV9, with 11 bases matching TRBD2. J lost 4 bases, V lost 5 bases, and 7 bases had no gene match. The CDR3 has 16 residues. The V gene's germline CDR1 is SGDLS and CDR2 YYNGEE. CDR3 DNA sequence: TGTGCCAGCAGTCCACTAGCGGGAGATGGCACCGGGGAGCTGTTTTTT. This sequence encodes CASSPLAGDGTGELFF.